What follows are 23 T cell receptor beta chains derived from one specimen sequenced in a study of identical twins. TCRdb reprocessed the 5' RACE reads via MiXCR and lists one record per CDR3 protein. The sample holds 500,000 to 700,000 distinct CDR3 sequences, just over 7% seen once. A further study also used this sample, focusing on yellow fever vaccine responses in identical twins.

Sequenced sample: PBMCs. The origin of the receptors is a woman younger than 35 in good health.

The chain has TRBV5-1 and TRBJ1-3, with D perhaps matching TRBD1 (5 bases). Germline V gene lookup returns CDR1 SGHRS and CDR2 YFSETQ. Trimming took off 4 bases at V and 3 bases at J, with 20 bases between the two ends. This CDR3 contains 17 residues. The CDR3 protein is CASSHRTGGLDGNTIYF. In nucleotides, the CDR3 is TGCGCCAGCAGCCACAGAACGGGGGGATTAGATGGAAACACCATATATTTT.

This clonotype occurred many times. The chain carries TRBV18 and TRBJ1-4; D not certain. The ends were cut back, 2 bases at V and 0 bases at J, with 4 bases in the middle. CDR1 and CDR2 (germline): KGHSH, LQKENI. The CDR3 consists of 14 residues. DNA of the CDR3: TGTGCCAGCTCACCAGGTGCAACTAATGAAAAACTGTTTTTT. Amino acid sequence: CASSPGATNEKLFF. The variable domain in full, with the rest retrieved from reference TRBV18 and TRBJ1-4, is NAGVMQNPRHLVRRRGQEARLRCSPMKGHSHVYWYRQLPEEGLKFMVYLQKENIIDESGMPKERFSAEFPKEGPSILRIQQVVRGDSAAYFCASSPGATNEKLFFGSGTQLSVL.

The chain has TRBV28 and TRBJ2-3; D possibly uses TRBD1 or TRBD2 (6 bases each). V lost 5 bases and J 3 bases, leaving 15 bases between the germline ends. The germline V gene has CDR1 MDHEN and CDR2 SYDVKM. The CDR3 has 15 residues. CDR3 amino acids: CASSLGGSNTDTQYF. CDR3 coding DNA: TGTGCCAGCAGTCTCGGGGGCTCGAATACAGATACGCAGTATTTT.

This clonotype occurred many times. The CDR3 DNA reads as TGTGCCAGCAGTGCGTCGAGTAGGGACAAGCTTAATTCACCCCTCCACTTT. It yields the protein CASSASSRDKLNSPLHF. The chain carries TRBV12-3 or TRBV12-4 and TRBJ1-6; tentative D call: TRBD1 (6 bases). With 5 bases removed from V and 6 bases from J, the gap between germline ends came to 20 bases. The CDR3 length is 17 residues.

This clonotype appeared a few times. V gene TRBV3-1 combines with J gene TRBJ2-1; D could derive from TRBD1 or TRBD2 (7 bases each). Germline CDR1 and CDR2: LGHDT and YNNKEL (reference sequence). This CDR3 contains 17 residues. V was trimmed by 6 bases and J by 5 bases, leaving 23 bases between them. The CDR3 is CASSPGGGGVNDNEQFF. The DNA of the CDR3 is TGTGCCAGCAGTCCCGGGGGAGGGGGCGTCAACGACAATGAGCAGTTCTTC.

This clonotype was recorded at least ten times. V and J are TRBV7-6 and TRBJ1-1; perhaps TRBD1 as D (6 bases). This CDR3 region has 13 residues. Germline CDR1 and CDR2: SGHVS and FNYEAQ. Between the trimmed V and J ends, which lost 5 bases and 10 bases, there was a span of 17 bases. The CDR3 region is CASSPRGVRGAFF. The CDR3 coding sequence is TGTGCCAGCAGCCCTAGGGGGGTCCGGGGAGCTTTCTTT.

A few counts support this clonotype. The CDR3 DNA reads TGCGCCAGCAGCCGCGCTGTACTAGGGGGGGGACCAGATACGCAGTATTTT. Its translation: CASSRAVLGGGPDTQYF. This chain joins TRBV4-1 and TRBJ2-3, with D perhaps TRBD2 (7 bases). The CDR3 has 17 amino acids. Trimming removed 4 bases at V and 4 bases at J, with 21 bases between. Germline V gene lookup returns CDR1 MGHRA and CDR2 YSYEKL.

The table lists this clonotype with many counts. This chain links TRBV20-1 with TRBJ1-5; 12 positions match TRBD1. This CDR3 is 16 amino acids long. With V trimmed by 3 bases and J by 3 bases, 6 bases remained unmatched. Germline loops: CDR1 DFQATT, CDR2 SNEGSKA (reference sequence). The CDR3 region is CSARGTGGITNQPQHF. The CDR3 region has the DNA TGCAGTGCTAGGGGGACAGGGGGCATTACCAATCAGCCCCAGCATTTT.

About this clonotype itself: A clone one base away is much larger, so this may be a read error. The chain joins TRBV9 to TRBJ1-6, with D unresolved. The CDR3 has 14 residues. Germline assignment: CDR1 SGDLS and CDR2 YYNGEE. The CDR3: CASSVESENSPLLF. The CDR3 region has the DNA TGTGCCAGCAGCGTAGAGTCGGAAAATTCACCCCTCCTCTTT.

This clonotype was counted ten times or more. This chain's CDR3 is CASSQDLRSYGYTF. CDR3 nucleotide sequence: TGTGCCAGCAGCCAAGACCTGCGGAGTTACGGCTACACCTTC. The chain combines TRBV3-1 with TRBJ1-2; no firm D call. The CDR3 has 14 amino acids. CDR1 and CDR2 (germline): LGHDT, YNNKEL (reference sequence). V shed 0 bases and J shed 8 bases, with 13 bases lying between them.

The sample holds many counts of this clonotype. V and J are TRBV24-1 and TRBJ2-2; D unclear. CDR1 and CDR2 from the germline V gene are KGHDR and SFDVKD. The CDR3 is made up of 14 amino acids. Trimming took 5 bases from V and 1 from J, leaving 7 bases between them. For the CDR3, the DNA is TGTGCCACCAGTGGTGAAGGGAACACCGGGGAGCTGTTTTTT. Protein sequence: CATSGEGNTGELFF.

This chain connects TRBV10-3 to TRBJ2-2; tentative D call: TRBD1 (6 bases). Trimming left V 9 bases short and J 2 bases short, with 10 bases between. Germline V gives CDR1 ENHRY, CDR2 SYGVKD. This CDR3 has 13 residues. In nucleotides, the CDR3 is TGTGCCATAAAGACAGGAAACACCGGGGAGCTGTTTTTT. Amino acids: CAIKTGNTGELFF.

Ten or more counts support this clonotype. V and J are TRBV7-2 and TRBJ2-3; TRBD2 matches at 7 bases. CDR3 size: 13 residues. V shed 9 bases, J shed 2 bases, and the junction held 5 bases outside the gene matches. Germline CDR1 and CDR2: SGHTA and FQGNSA. The CDR3 bases are TGTGCCAGTGCGGGGGTCAACACAGATACGCAGTATTTT. Protein sequence: CASAGVNTDTQYF. The full variable domain, rest sourced from reference TRBV7-2 and TRBJ2-3, is GAGVSQSPSNKVTEKGKDVELRCDPISGHTALYWYRQSLGQGLEFLIYFQGNSAPDKSGLPSDRFSAERTGGSVSTLTIQRTQQEDSAVYLCASAGVNTDTQYFGPGTRLTVL.

For the CDR3, the DNA is TGTGCCAGCAGTGGGACTAGCGGGGGGGCGGGAGATGAGCAGTTCTTC. Protein product: CASSGTSGGAGDEQFF. The chain has TRBV27 and TRBJ2-1, with 16 bases fitting TRBD2. Germline V gives CDR1 MNHEY, CDR2 SMNVEV (reference sequence). This CDR3 spans 16 amino acids. The trim removed 5 bases at V and 8 bases at J, leaving 6 bases unmatched.

This clonotype was seen a handful of times. This chain links TRBV7-8 with TRBJ2-1; 8 bases line up with TRBD2. CDR1 is SGHVS and CDR2 is FQNEAQ in the germline V gene. After removal of 5 bases from V and 7 bases from J, the junction contained 19 bases not matched to a gene. The CDR3 extends over 18 amino acids. The CDR3 bases are TGTGCCAGCAGCCCGTGGGGTTTTACTAGCGGCGACGAAAATGAGCAGTTCTTC. Its protein product is CASSPWGFTSGDENEQFF.

This clonotype showed up many times. V gene TRBV20-1 combines with J gene TRBJ2-4; possible D gene TRBD2, 5 bases. This CDR3 has 14 residues. Per germline, CDR1 DFQATT and CDR2 SNEGSKA (reference sequence). V lost 0 bases, J lost 8 bases, and 14 bases lay in between. The CDR3 DNA reads TGCAGTGCTAGAGATGCGGCATCGAGGGACATTCAGTACTTC. Protein: CSARDAASRDIQYF.

In this sample, this clonotype turned up many times. Germline and junction disagree at one end, which may indicate a read error. The chain has TRBV5-1 and TRBJ2-7; weak D call: TRBD2 (5 bases). This CDR3 has 14 residues. CDR1 is SGHRS and CDR2 is YFSETQ in the germline V gene. DNA for the CDR3: TGCGCCAGCAGTTTGGGGTCGGGAACCTACGAGCAGTACTTC. This codes for CASSLGSGTYEQYF.

This clonotype has at least ten counts. This sequence joins TRBV12-3 or TRBV12-4 and TRBJ2-1; the D call may be TRBD1 or TRBD2 (5 bases each). CDR3 length: 15 amino acids. Trimming cost V 5 bases and J 8 bases, with 19 bases left between them. The CDR3 nucleotides are TGTGCCAGCAGTAACTGGGACGTAACCCGGGATGAGCAGTTCTTC. Residues: CASSNWDVTRDEQFF.

This chain uses TRBV20-1 with TRBJ2-1, with TRBD2 identical over 7 bases. The germline V gene has CDR1 DFQATT and CDR2 SNEGSKA (reference sequence). CDR3 length: 16 amino acids. V lost 3 bases, J lost 0 bases, and 8 bases stayed unmatched. CDR3 residues: CSASNVASGSYNEQFF. The CDR3 nucleotides are TGCAGTGCTAGCAACGTGGCTAGCGGCTCCTACAATGAGCAGTTCTTC.

Many counts were recorded for this clonotype. V is TRBV28 and J is TRBJ2-1; D is uncertain. The V end lost 4 bases, the J end lost 2 bases, and 9 bases lay between the germline ends. CDR3 size: 14 residues. Germline CDR1 MDHEN, CDR2 SYDVKM. The CDR3 nucleotides are TGTGCCAGCAGTTCCCCAACGGCCTACAATGAGCAGTTCTTC. It is translated as CASSSPTAYNEQFF.

V gene TRBV7-6 combines with J gene TRBJ2-7; D is possibly TRBD2 (6 bases). Trimming removed 3 bases from V and 2 bases from J, with 14 bases in between. Looked up from germline, CDR1 is SGHVS and CDR2 is FNYEAQ. The CDR3 runs 15 residues. The DNA of the CDR3 is TGTGCCAGCAGCTTGGGGACTGATCAACCCTACGAGCAGTACTTC. This gives the protein CASSLGTDQPYEQYF.

The chain combines TRBV27 with TRBJ2-5, with D hard to call. The CDR3 runs to 15 residues. CDR1 MNHEY and CDR2 SMNVEV come from the germline V gene (reference sequence). Trimming shortened V by 6 bases and J by 3 bases, and 17 bases separated the two germline ends. The chain's CDR3 is CASRSFDKGEETQYF. For the CDR3, the DNA is TGTGCCAGCAGAAGTTTCGACAAAGGCGAAGAGACCCAGTACTTC.

J is TRBJ2-6 and V is TRBV6-5, with TRBD2 as a possible D gene (6 bases). Per germline, CDR1 MNHEY and CDR2 SVGAGI. The CDR3 runs 17 residues. V lost 2 bases and J lost 1, with 12 bases in between. For the CDR3, the DNA is TGTGCCAGCAGTTACGGGGGGAAAATATCTGGGGCCAACGTCCTGACTTTC. Its protein product is CASSYGGKISGANVLTF.